This TCR beta chain was retrieved from a study of T cells in Graves' hyperthyroidism and ophthalmopathy. Researchers took RNA transcripts and amplified the TCR beta CDR3 regions from them. The TCR CDR3 first-round RT-PCR relied on the HTBI primer set. TCRdb re-derived calls from the multiplex PCR reads in MiXCR, one entry per CDR3 protein. The sample has over 700,000 distinct CDR3 sequences, approximately 36% seen once. Ten or more counts support this clonotype. The V gene lost 6 bases and the J gene lost 9 bases, with 18 bases spanning the gap. This CDR3 is 14 amino acids long. Sequenced input: blood. The clonotype comes from a woman aged 35 to 49 with Graves' hyperthyroidism. The gene calls are TRBV12-3 or TRBV12-4 and TRBJ1-5; D remains ambiguous. CDR3 in amino acids: CASSPTDGSGPQHF. CDR3 in DNA: TGTGCCAGCAGCCCGACCGACGGCAGCGGGCCCCAGCATTTT.